This T cell receptor (beta chain) stems from a study of T cells after yellow fever vaccination. About the study: Researchers used SMART-Seq v4 Ultra Low Input to prepare fractions that had low cell numbers. Study outcomes and limitations: Weaker in magnitude, the secondary response showed a faster peak on day 5 versus 15. Post-booster reappearance was seen for most primary-vaccination clones (around 96% CD4, around 90% CD8). Clonotypes found in both CD4 and CD8 compartments made up a small share.

In this sample, this clonotype turned up many times. Its antigen is unknown. TCRdb analysed the 5' RACE reads with MiXCR anew, one entry per CDR3 protein. The sample carries 200,000 to 250,000 distinct CDR3 sequences, 6.9% recorded once. The CDR3 length is 16 residues. The germline CDR1 and CDR2 sequences are SSHAT and FNYEAQ (reference sequence). Trimming took 1 base from V and 3 from J; bases not matched to a gene: 4. The TCR sequence derives from a man aged 30-40 years who received the YFV17D yellow fever vaccine. The source material was CD4+ T cells sorted from PBMCs, sampled 15 days after the yellow fever booster vaccination. This chain uses TRBV7-7 with TRBJ2-2; 8 nucleotides line up with TRBD1. The CDR3 sequence: CASSLGQGRDTGELFF. The CDR3 region has the DNA TGTGCCAGCAGCTTAGGACAGGGGCGGGACACCGGGGAGCTGTTTTTT.